This T cell receptor beta chain came from a study of cytomegalovirus exposure and HLA in healthy donors. With respect to this clone: The antigen remains undetermined.

PCR primers comprised 60 Vbeta and 13 Jbeta primers. Clones were sequenced by immunoSEQ multiplex PCR, and TCRdb holds only the in-frame ones, with some missing. In the table there are roughly 120,000 clones, roughly 80% of which are singletons. Germline-derived CDR1 and CDR2 are LGHNA and YSLEER. V was clipped by 0 bases and J by 3 bases; unmatched bases: 13. This CDR3 region has 18 residues. Study results and caveats: A later analysis linked a missense variant in DCLRE1C to the trimming of TCR beta V and J genes. Cytomegalovirus-associated status was assigned to some 160 TCR beta chains. Reports indicated that the classifier achieved high specificity and sensitivity in diagnosing cytomegalovirus status.

The chain has TRBV4-3 and TRBJ2-7, with 8 bases matching TRBD1. Sequencing input: PBMCs. This TCR was recovered from a woman aged 40 to 55 in good health and CMV-seronegative. The CDR3 DNA reads as TGCGCCAGCAGCCAAGATGCGGGTCGTGGGACAGGACACTACGAGCAGTACTTC. It codes for CASSQDAGRGTGHYEQYF.